This T cell receptor (beta chain) stems from a study of cytomegalovirus exposure and HLA in healthy donors (TCRdb year 2017). Turning to the overall study: In an earlier analysis of some 550 of the donors, around 290 Gb of sequence data and 90 million to 130 million unique TCR beta sequences from about 179 million T cells were reported. An early release that covered some 630 HLA-typed donors contained 250 to 350 gigabases of sequencing data and 85 million to 100 million unique TCR sequences. Of the roughly 410 genotyped donors, approximately 81% were placed in the genetic ancestry cluster associated with self-reported Caucasian donors. The study aimed to test whether cataloging public T cell receptors could reveal signatures of past pathogen exposure. The T cell repertoires of some 670 subjects were profiled by immunosequencing and related to cytomegalovirus serostatus. A separate validation cohort of over a hundred different subjects was used in addition to the 666-subject first cohort. High-throughput TCR immunosequencing, statistical association of individual TCRs with disease status, and machine learning were combined to predict cytomegalovirus infection status. In a later analysis, previously published TCR beta repertoires from roughly 710 donors were re-analyzed and high-resolution HLA genotyping was added so that TCR occurrence patterns could be studied. Rather than drawing on any new phenotypic data, the later analysis identified candidate immune exposures from TCR beta sequences and the way those sequences occurred across donors. An earlier analysis of 587 of the donors used high-throughput TCR beta sequencing to judge whether each TCR beta V gene segment behaved as functional or pseudogenic. Donor age, sex, ethnicity and CMV serostatus were compiled alongside the repertoire data. A later genetic analysis took genome-wide SNP genotypes for about 55% of the roughly 670 donors and used that subset as a discovery cohort. All discovery cohort repertoires had been generated using a single sequencing platform. Class I and class II HLA loci were covered by the typing at four-digit resolution. The number of donors typed differed by locus, with roughly 629-640 for A, B, C, DRB1 and DQB1, around 500 for DQA1, 600 to 610 for DPA1, and 400 to 490 for DPB1. Four or five DR-DQ haplotypes were handled as single units for association and clustering, since linkage in the cohort was strong. Across around 400 genotyped donors of the cohort, an average of about 240,000 unique TCR beta nucleotide sequences per donor were sequenced, and roughly a sixth of those sequences were non-productive.

The library was obtained by the immunoSEQ multiplex PCR assay. A mixture of 60 forward primers for TCR Vbeta segments and 13 reverse primers for TCR Jbeta segments was used in the multiplex PCR. A multiplex PCR assay on genomic DNA amplified the CDR3 region of rearranged TCR beta genes. On the Illumina HiSeq System, the amplified TCR beta libraries were sequenced as 87-base-pair reads. Regarding the original processing steps: A later analysis counted about 76 million unique TCR beta chains across the approximately 700 repertoires, and some 11 million of these chains were shared by at least two donors. Raw reads were error-corrected and collapsed into unique sequences with a nearest-neighbor algorithm that merged closely related sequences to remove PCR and sequencing errors. To assign V, D and J gene segments, CDR3 sequences were aligned to IMGT reference sequences. Each retained sequence needed at least a six-nucleotide match to both a V gene segment and a J gene segment. A rearrangement was called productive if the CDR3 had no stop codons and remained in frame with V and J, and every other rearrangement was called non-productive. CDR3 was defined according to IMGT convention as the region running from the second conserved V-encoded cysteine to the conserved J-encoded phenylalanine. In an earlier analysis of 587 of the donors, sequences lacking an unambiguous match to a single V gene segment were excluded. In an earlier analysis of around 590 of the donors, a V segment was called functional when productive rearrangements were above 56.7%, and segregating when the standard deviation between donors exceeded 5%. A statistical classification framework was built for diagnosing cytomegalovirus status from the catalog of TCR beta chain sequences. In a later analysis, V and J genes were assigned by comparing TCR nucleotide sequences against IMGT/GENE-DB human TR gene sequences. A later analysis assigned CDR3 sequences and most-parsimonious VDJ recombination scenarios with the TCRdist pipeline. In a later analysis, every TCR beta chain was defined by the combination of its CDR3 amino acid sequence and its V-gene family, and reads without a unique V-gene family were dropped. In a later analysis, fewer than 650 highly shared, low-generation-probability nucleotide sequences were removed to address suspected cross-contamination and a sequencing artifact. In a later analysis, a clonal expansion index for each public chain was calculated from normalized within-repertoire ranks of inferred template counts. In a later analysis, generation probabilities were computed with a VDJ recombination model fitted to out-of-frame rearrangements, and the resulting probabilities were checked against IGoR. Hypergeometric tests were used in a later analysis to score TCR-TCR, TCR-HLA and TCR-CMV co-occurrence, with a repertoire-size bias correction applied to the TCR pairs. A later analysis estimated false discovery rates by permuting HLA or CMV assignments 20 times. A later analysis grouped co-occurring TCRs with DBSCAN, adding TCRdist sequence similarity when clustering within HLA-allele-positive subsets. Repertoires with fewer than 30,000 or more than 120,000 public chains were left out of co-occurrence clustering, as were a handful of repertoires with anomalous nucleotide sharing. The table was pulled from immuneACCESS by TCRdb, which kept in-frame rearrangements only. Such tables lose some clones; where checked, under half of the loss comes from unresolved V genes, and the rest has no known cause. For V, J and clone size, that table is used; D and trimming come from the DNA. The table for this sample records 200,000 to 250,000 clones. The ten largest clones capture 1.1% of the sample.

The cohort comprised 550 to 700 healthy bone marrow donors. At the time of sampling, all cohort members were nominally healthy, though unrecorded immune exposures were likely present. The donor tested CMV seropositive, placing the donor among the 289 seropositive members of the cohort. A peripheral blood sample was collected from each donor, and TCR beta sequencing was performed on peripheral blood mononuclear cells. The Qiagen DNeasy Blood Extraction Kit was used to extract genomic DNA from the blood cell samples. General findings and caveats noted by the study authors: The classifier was reported to diagnose cytomegalovirus status with high specificity and sensitivity in both the original and validation cohorts. Compared with equally common non-associated chains, HLA-associated TCR beta chains in a later analysis were more clonally expanded and had lower generation probabilities. A further reported finding was that TCR beta sequences accurately predicted the HLA-A and HLA-B alleles for most subjects in the first cohort. In a later analysis, TCR association rates were found to vary across HLA loci, with the most associated TCRs seen for DRB1 alleles and the fewest for HLA-C alleles. Strong co-occurrence of HLA alleles, especially DR and DQ, made assigning TCR associations to individual alleles difficult. A later analysis associated 15,000 to 20,000 TCR beta sequences with specific HLA alleles at a false discovery rate of 0.05. According to a later analysis, most CMV-associated TCR beta chains appeared to be HLA-restricted, and the HLA associations seemed to be driven largely by CMV exposure. The presence/absence analyses assumed that sequencing depth was roughly uniform across donors, and that assumption may not be true. In an earlier analysis of some 640 of the donors, most TCR beta V segments were observed in productive rearrangements about 87% or about 30% of the time, broadly matching IMGT annotations. Because counts were too low, 15 to 20 rarely observed V segments, including chromosome 9 orphons, were excluded from the earlier analysis of roughly 580 of the donors. The only immune exposure information available for the cohort was CMV serostatus. According to the authors, the approach could potentially be generalized to other disease states and immunological phenotypes. In this cohort, only TCR beta chains were sequenced, and detectable features were limited by the absence of alpha or paired-chain data. The sequencing pipeline was judged likely to have produced a cluster of highly shared sequence variants as a technical artifact. Linkage disequilibrium might explain the correlated functional status among segregating V segments, but an unknown experimental factor could not be excluded. According to a later analysis, parvovirus B19, influenza, CMV and Epstein-Barr virus appeared linked to several top co-occurrence clusters. Because HLA typing was missing for some donors at each locus, association tests included only the typed subset. In a later genetic analysis, a missense DCLRE1C variant was associated with V-gene and J-gene trimming of TCR beta chains, and the association was replicated in an independent cohort. A total of around 150 TCR beta chains were listed by the study as associated with cytomegalovirus. Most TCR sequences were observed very rarely across donors, whereas some public TCRs were present in many individuals. Because the 87-base-pair reads could not distinguish some IMGT-functional V segments, including TRBV6-2 and TRBV6-3, those segments were excluded. In vitro tests confirmed that a few of the cytomegalovirus-associated TCR beta chains recognize cytomegalovirus antigens. A later genetic analysis reported fewer N-insertions in productive TCRs among donors in an Asian-associated ancestry cluster than the roughly 700-donor mean.

The CDR3 covers 17 residues, taking in both the cysteine and the phenylalanine. Only the CDR3 portion is preserved as DNA: 51 bases, with reading frame beginning at the first base. V trim: 2 bases; J trim: 6 bases; unmatched bases: 9. CDR1 and CDR2 are read off the germline V gene as SGHDT and YYEEEE. A note on this clone: The antigen it binds to is not known.

The origin of this receptor is a girl aged 2 to 10 in good health and CMV-seropositive. Material for sequencing was PBMCs. The chain was built from TRBV5-6 and TRBJ2-2; TRBD1 agrees with 11 junctional bases. The CDR3 protein sequence reads: CASSFGTGGLVAGELFF. The nucleotide sequence is TGTGCCAGCAGCTTCGGGACAGGGGGTTTAGTCGCCGGGGAGCTGTTTTTT.